The 19 T cell receptor beta chains below were found in one sample sequenced in a study of blood T cell repertoires in COVID-19. Clones were read by immunoSEQ multiplex PCR, and TCRdb kept only the in-frame ones, dropping some. The sample yields 110,000 or so clones, roughly 85% seen once. Sequencing used peripheral blood. The receptors were gathered from a human donor in a cohort sampled during active COVID-19.

The chain has TRBV7-8 and TRBJ2-7, with a weak D call TRBD1 (5 bases). Looked up from germline, CDR1 is SGHVS and CDR2 is FQNEAQ. Trimming removed 5 bases at V and 3 bases at J, with 23 bases between. This CDR3 spans 17 amino acids. CDR3 loop: CASSPALGQGGGYEQYF. CDR3 DNA sequence: TGTGCCAGCAGCCCCGCGCTGGGGCAGGGCGGTGGCTACGAGCAGTACTTC. Combining the CDR3 with reference TRBV7-8 and TRBJ2-7 gives the whole variable domain GAGVSQSPRYKVAKRGQDVALRCDPISGHVSLFWYQQALGQGPEFLTYFQNEAQLDKSGLPSDRFFAERPEGSVSTLKIQRTQQEDSAVYLCASSPALGQGGGYEQYFGPGTRLTVT.

V usage is TRBV7-2 and J usage is TRBJ2-1, with 14 bases aligning to TRBD2. V shed 5 bases, J shed 13 bases, and the junction held 7 bases outside the gene matches. This CDR3 is built from 14 residues. CDR1 is SGHTA, CDR2 FQGNSA, per germline. CDR3 residues: CASSPMGLAGVQFF. CDR3 nucleotides: TGTGCCAGCAGCCCAATGGGACTAGCGGGGGTACAGTTCTTC.

The genes are TRBV7-9 and TRBJ1-1, with 9 nucleotides matching TRBD1. The CDR3 contains 15 residues. J was trimmed by 4 bases and V by 6 bases; bases with no gene match: 9. Looked up from germline, CDR1 is SEHNR and CDR2 is FQNEAQ (reference sequence). Here the CDR3 DNA reads TGTGCCAGCAGGCCCGGGACAGGGAGGACCACTGAAGCTTTCTTT. This translates into CASRPGTGRTTEAFF.

V gene TRBV2 combines with J gene TRBJ2-2, with 7 nucleotides matching TRBD1. The germline V gene has CDR1 SNHLY and CDR2 FYNNEI. V lost 6 bases and J lost 6; bases outside the gene matches: 13. This CDR3 is built from 16 residues. The CDR3 is CASRRGDRAFSGELFF. CDR3 DNA: TGTGCCAGCAGGAGGGGTGACAGGGCGTTCTCCGGGGAGCTGTTTTTT.

This chain uses TRBV2 with TRBJ2-7, with 10 positions matching TRBD1. This CDR3 comprises 14 residues. Trimming removed 5 bases from V and 5 bases from J; junction bases left unmatched: 6. Germline values: CDR1 SNHLY, CDR2 FYNNEI. CDR3 nucleotide sequence: TGTGCCAGCAGTAACGGACAGGGGGGACACGAGCAGTACTTC. Translation gives CASSNGQGGHEQYF. Full variable domain (outside the CDR3, taken from reference TRBV2 and TRBJ2-7): EPEVTQTPSHQVTQMGQEVILRCVPISNHLYFYWYRQILGQKVEFLVSFYNNEISEKSEIFDDQFSVERPDGSNFTLKIRSTKLEDSAMYFCASSNGQGGHEQYFGPGTRLTVT.

This clone has just a few counts. The chain has TRBV5-1 and TRBJ2-1; D gene unclear. The germline V and J ends were trimmed by 3 bases and 6 bases, with 13 bases remaining between them. This CDR3 contains 14 residues. Germline lookup yields CDR1 SGHRS and CDR2 YFSETQ. For the CDR3, the DNA is TGCGCCAGCAGCTACCCTGGCAGTGTCAATGAGCAGTTCTTC. This encodes CASSYPGSVNEQFF.

V gene TRBV27 combines with J gene TRBJ1-1; D gene unclear. Trimming shortened V by 6 bases and J by 1 base, and 9 bases separated the two germline ends. CDR3 size: 13 residues. CDR1 and CDR2 (germline): MNHEY, SMNVEV (reference sequence). The CDR3 DNA reads as TGTGCCAGCAGGCGGGCAGGGAACACTGAAGCTTTCTTT. The encoded protein is CASRRAGNTEAFF.

This clone was detected once. The chain carries TRBV9 and TRBJ2-4; D is perhaps TRBD2 (7 bases). This CDR3 has 15 amino acids. Germline V gene data show CDR1 as SGDLS and CDR2 as YYNGEE. The V end was cut by 2 bases, the J end by 1 base, with 10 bases between. DNA for the CDR3: TGTGCCAGCAGCGTTGCGGGGGCGGCCAAAAACATTCAGTACTTC. This encodes CASSVAGAAKNIQYF.

The gene calls are TRBV9 and TRBJ2-1; TRBD2 agrees at 9 bases. Germline loops: CDR1 SGDLS, CDR2 YYNGEE. Trimming at V came to 3 bases and at J to 15 bases, leaving 7 bases not matched to a gene. The CDR3 runs 12 residues. The CDR3 region has the DNA TGTGCCAGCAGCGCTGGCGGGGGGGTTCCGTTCTTC. Protein product: CASSAGGGVPFF.

This clone appeared a few times. CDR3 amino acids: CASSQDGGTGNTIYF. In DNA, the CDR3 is TGCGCCAGCAGCCAAGATGGGGGGACTGGAAACACCATATATTTT. The rearrangement joins TRBV4-3 to TRBJ1-3, with D perhaps TRBD1 (5 bases). V gave up 0 bases and J gave up 2 bases, with 8 bases separating them. Germline values: CDR1 LGHNA, CDR2 YSLEER. This CDR3 spans 15 amino acids.

The CDR3, as DNA: TGTGCCAGCAGTCGACAGGGTATTCGAGGGCAGCCCCAGCATTTT. This translates into CASSRQGIRGQPQHF. V is TRBV9 and J is TRBJ1-5; 7 bases align to TRBD1. CDR3 length: 15 residues. V trimming: 5 bases; J trimming: 7 bases; junction bases outside the gene matches: 12. Germline assignment: CDR1 SGDLS and CDR2 YYNGEE.

The chain has TRBV6-5 and TRBJ2-7; 8 bases map to TRBD2. The ends lost 8 bases at V and 5 bases at J; junction bases unmatched: 11. CDR1 MNHEY and CDR2 SVGAGI come from the germline V gene. The CDR3 is 14 residues long. CDR3 coding DNA: TGTGCCAGCCAGAGCGGGGGCCTGTCAAACGAGCAGTACTTC. It translates to CASQSGGLSNEQYF.

This chain uses TRBV6-5 with TRBJ1-5; D perhaps matches TRBD1 (6 bases). This CDR3 comprises 14 residues. V lost 0 bases to trimming and J lost 5 bases, with 8 bases between them. Germline V gene lookup returns CDR1 MNHEY and CDR2 SVGAGI. The CDR3 spells CASSYSGADQPQHF. CDR3 bases: TGTGCCAGCAGTTACTCGGGGGCGGATCAGCCCCAGCATTTT.

In this sample, this clone turned up once. The chain uses TRBV10-3 and TRBJ2-3, with D perhaps matching TRBD1 (5 bases). The germline gives CDR1 ENHRY, CDR2 SYGVKD. The CDR3 spans 14 residues. V was pared by 4 bases and J by 3 bases, with 11 bases between. CDR3 DNA: TGTGCCATCAGTGGCAGGGAAAGTACAGATACGCAGTATTTT. It specifies CAISGRESTDTQYF.

The chain links TRBV6-5 to TRBJ1-2; a possible D gene is TRBD1 (6 bases). Trimming left V 6 bases short and J 2 bases short, with 13 bases between. The CDR3 covers 14 residues. Germline-derived CDR1 and CDR2 are MNHEY and SVGAGI. The CDR3 DNA is TGTGCCAGCAGGAGACAGGAGACGAACTATGGCTACACCTTC. Translating gives CASRRQETNYGYTF.

There are a few counts of this clone. This rearrangement joins TRBV19 to TRBJ2-7; the D gene is possibly TRBD1 (6 bases). Trimming pared 5 bases from V and 3 bases from J, leaving 17 bases between. This CDR3 region has 15 residues. The germline CDR1 and CDR2 sequences are LNHDA and SQIVND (reference sequence). CDR3 amino acids: CASSPPGAPDYEQYF. CDR3 DNA: TGTGCCAGTAGTCCCCCAGGGGCCCCGGACTACGAGCAGTACTTC. Full variable domain (rest looked up from reference TRBV19 and TRBJ2-7): DGGITQSPKYLFRKEGQNVTLSCEQNLNHDAMYWYRQDPGQGLRLIYYSQIVNDFQKGDIAEGYSVSREKKESFPLTVTSAQKNPTAFYLCASSPPGAPDYEQYFGPGTRLTVT.

The chain uses TRBV28 and TRBJ2-4; D unresolved. The germline V gene has CDR1 MDHEN and CDR2 SYDVKM. This CDR3 region has 13 residues. Trimming took 5 bases from V and 1 from J, leaving 6 bases between them. CDR3 sequence: CASSPPAKNIQYF. The CDR3 DNA follows: TGTGCCAGCAGTCCCCCGGCCAAAAACATTCAGTACTTC.

This rearrangement joins TRBV4-1 to TRBJ1-5; TRBD1 might be the D (5 bases). The CDR3 covers 14 residues. CDR1 and CDR2 (germline): MGHRA, YSYEKL. V lost 1 base and J lost 9, with 13 bases in between. CDR3 nucleotide sequence: TGCGCCAGCAGCCAAGGGTCGGGGACTCGGCCCCAGCATTTT. Its translation is CASSQGSGTRPQHF.

The count of this clone is one. CDR3 protein: CASSPVDNSGAYSYEQYF. The CDR3 coding sequence is TGTGCCAGCTCACCAGTGGATAATAGCGGCGCCTACTCCTACGAGCAGTACTTC. V gene TRBV18 combines with J gene TRBJ2-7; D might be TRBD2 (6 bases). The CDR3 sequence is 18 residues long. Germline CDR1 is KGHSH and CDR2 is LQKENI. V lost 2 bases and J lost 0, with 20 bases in between.